A single sample gave rise to the 6 T cell receptor beta chains below, sequenced in a study of PD-1 blockade in classical Hodgkin lymphoma. Relapses following autologous stem cell transplantation were seen in all patients, with brentuximab vedotin exposure varying. Sequencing was performed with immunoSEQ multiplex PCR; in TCRdb, only in-frame clones are kept and a portion is missing. The sample has about 13,000 clones, 75% to 90% seen once. The starting material was peripheral blood mononuclear cells (PBMCs), obtained at baseline. The receptors derive from a human donor with classical Hodgkin lymphoma.

This chain uses TRBV18 with TRBJ2-2; TRBD1 agrees at 8 bases. There are 15 residues in the CDR3. Per the germline V gene, CDR1 is KGHSH and CDR2 is LQKENI. V shed 3 bases, J shed 5 bases, and the junction held 5 bases outside the gene matches. For the CDR3, the DNA is TGTGCCAGCTCACCGAGCAGGGGGCTGACCGGGGAGCTGTTTTTT. Its translation is CASSPSRGLTGELFF.

The chain has TRBV6-1 and TRBJ1-6, with TRBD1 as a possible D gene (6 bases). Per the germline V gene, CDR1 is MNHNS and CDR2 is SASEGT. The CDR3 runs 15 residues. Deletions cut 5 bases from V and 8 bases from J, with 16 bases between. CDR3 sequence: CASSLTGGKYSPLHF. The DNA for the CDR3 is TGTGCCAGCAGTTTGACAGGAGGGAAATATTCACCCCTCCACTTT.

The CDR3 DNA reads as TGTGCCAGCAGGGCGGGCGATACGCAGTATTTT. It is translated as CASRAGDTQYF. This chain connects TRBV6-6 to TRBJ2-3; D is possibly TRBD2 (5 bases). The V end lost 6 bases, the J end lost 6 bases, and 7 bases lay between the germline ends. The CDR3 sequence is 11 residues long. Germline V gives CDR1 MNHNY, CDR2 SVGAGI (reference sequence).

The V and J genes are TRBV25-1 and TRBJ2-1; 8 bases are a match to TRBD1. Germline CDR1 is MGHDK and CDR2 is SYGVNS. The junction had 7 bases not matched to a gene; V was cut back by 8 bases and J by 7 bases. This CDR3 contains 13 residues. CDR3 in DNA: TGTGCCAGCCAAAAAAGGACAGGGAATGAGCAGTTCTTC. It encodes CASQKRTGNEQFF. Variable domain in full (rest from reference TRBV25-1 and TRBJ2-1): EADIYQTPRYLVIGTGKKITLECSQTMGHDKMYWYQQDPGMELHLIHYSYGVNSTEKGDLSSESTVSRIRTEHFPLTLESARPSHTSQYLCASQKRTGNEQFFGPGTRLTVL.

The rearrangement uses TRBV27 and TRBJ1-1; 7 nucleotides match TRBD1. Germline V gene sequence: CDR1 MNHEY, CDR2 SMNVEV (reference sequence). CDR3 length equals 17 residues. J lost 0 bases, V lost 4 bases, and 11 bases had no gene match. The CDR3 loop is CASSSISWTGMNTEAFF. CDR3 bases: TGTGCCAGCAGTTCTATATCCTGGACAGGAATGAACACTGAAGCTTTCTTT.

The chain uses TRBV4-1 and TRBJ2-1; either TRBD1 or TRBD2 may fit D (6 bases each). The CDR3 is made up of 16 amino acids. From germline, CDR1 is MGHRA and CDR2 YSYEKL. Trimming pared 0 bases from V and 5 bases from J, leaving 14 bases between. The CDR3 bases are TGCGCCAGCAGCCAAGATAGGGGGAGGTCGGACAATGAGCAGTTCTTC. It is translated as CASSQDRGRSDNEQFF.